Included here is one T cell receptor beta chain sequence, with context. Its antigen target is currently unknown. No much larger clone is present one base from it, and per-base qualities are unavailable. The CDR3 regions of human TCRbeta chains were analyzed by immunosequencing. Turning to the authors' computational methods: Repertoire TCRs were matched against a reference library of SARS-CoV-2-specific TCRs generated with the MIRA antigen-specificity platform. Breadth was defined as the fraction of unique TCRs that were SARS-CoV-2-associated, and depth was defined as the fraction of total T cells that were SARS-CoV-2-associated. Using the MIRA data, each spike-specific TCR was mapped to the spike region that the TCR reacts to and placed in a CD4 or CD8 class. Log10-transformed breadth and depth values were compared by one-way ANOVA with Sidak's multiple comparisons tests. Held by TCRdb, this immuneACCESS table contains in-frame sequences only and omits some clones. Under half of the omission traces to an unresolved V gene where checked; the cause of the rest is unknown. That table supplies the V and J calls and clone size; D and trimming were determined from the DNA. For this sample there are 85,000 or so clones; just over 90% appear just once. In total, the top ten clones hold under 14% of the sample.

The sample's time point label, decoded: about 28 days (+/-7) after the second vaccine dose. AZD1222 recipients whose second dose came at about 4 weeks and those whose second dose came at about 12 weeks were combined into one group, since spike-specific TCR depth and breadth did not differ between the two schedules. Vaccinee samples came from UK trials COV001 and COV002, including a single-blind randomized controlled phase 2/3 trial of AZD1222 (ChAdOx1 nCoV-19) in healthy adults. For TCRbeta chain sequencing, PBMC samples were collected from trial participants at day 0 and at day 28 after the second dose. Spanning cysteine to phenylalanine, the CDR3 consists of 12 amino acids. Kept here is only the CDR3 DNA, which spans 36 bases and is read in frame from base 1. Per the germline V gene, SNHLY is the CDR1 and FYNNEI is the CDR2. V is reduced by 5 bases and J by 8 bases, leaving a spacing of 9 bases between them.

The sample belongs to a study of T cell responses to AZD1222 COVID-19 vaccine (dated by TCRdb to the early 2020s). Notes on the research overall: A total of around 240 trial participants underwent TCR sequencing, of whom some 210 received two doses of AZD1222 and some 25 received two doses of the MenACWY control vaccine. Trial participants were enrolled by age into subgroups of 18-55, 56-69 and 70-plus years, and 148, 28 and 57 TCR-sequenced participants, respectively, were included in these subgroups. Broad study findings and their caveats: After two AZD1222 doses, spike-specific TCR breadth and depth were significantly higher than at day 0 and than in MenACWY recipients. Vaccine-associated CD4 TCRs spanned the whole spike protein, with dominant responses in regions 160-218 and 743-854. Conclusions about previously exposed vaccinees were limited because only six or seven AZD1222 recipients were SARS-CoV-2 seropositive at baseline. Participants were mostly white British and included more females than males, and it was suggested by the authors that clonal diversity may have been underestimated. Reportedly, almost half of the unique spike-specific TCRs recognized epitopes lying outside the regions that are mutated in the B.1.351 and B.1.1.7 variants. Because no day 14 peak-response samples were available, the repertoires could be characterized only after the peak T cell response. The 56-69-year group was small, and its depth increase did not reach significance, likely because of low power.

The sequence came from an adult who received the AZD1222 COVID-19 vaccine. The starting material was peripheral blood, obtained 28 days after the second AZD1222 dose. This sequence uses TRBV2 and TRBJ1-4; perhaps TRBD1 is the D gene, with 6 bases matching. The encoded CDR3 is CASSPRGEKLFF. The DNA is TGTGCCAGCAGTCCGAGGGGGGAAAAACTGTTTTTT.